Below, 9 T cell receptor beta chains from the same sample are listed, as sequenced in a study of cytomegalovirus exposure and HLA in healthy donors. 13 Jbeta primers and 60 Vbeta primers were used for the PCR. The protocol was immunoSEQ multiplex PCR, while the TCRdb copy is restricted to in-frame clones and leaves out a portion. The sample lists around 220,000 clones, roughly 79% occurring once. The specimen sequenced was PBMCs. All receptors derive from a man between 18 and 29 years old in good health and CMV-seronegative.

J is TRBJ2-2 and V is TRBV30, with 7 bases matching TRBD1. V lost 5 bases to trimming and J lost 5 bases; unmatched junction nucleotides: 5. CDR3 length equals 13 residues. The germline V gene has CDR1 GTSNPN and CDR2 SVGIG (reference sequence). This CDR3 is CAWDRVNTGELFF. CDR3 sequence (DNA): TGTGCCTGGGACAGGGTGAATACCGGGGAGCTGTTTTTT.

The chain joins TRBV5-4 to TRBJ2-1; D is possibly TRBD2 (6 bases). V dropped 9 bases and J dropped 8 bases, with 24 bases sitting between them. Germline V gene lookup returns CDR1 SGHNT and CDR2 YYREEE (reference sequence). The length of the CDR3 is 15 residues. CDR3: CAITFPGASDYEQFF. The CDR3 nucleotides are TGTGCCATCACGTTTCCTGGTGCTAGCGACTATGAGCAGTTCTTC.

Regarding this clone: The junction departs from the called germline gene at one end, perhaps through a read error. The chain combines TRBV7-7 with TRBJ2-2; 8 bases map to TRBD1. Germline V gives CDR1 SSHAT, CDR2 FNYEAQ (reference sequence). This CDR3 spans 14 amino acids. The CDR3 DNA reads as TGTGCTAGCAGCAAAGACAGGGGCTCCGGGGAGCTGTTTTTT. Translated, it gives CASSKDRGSGELFF.

V gene TRBV27 combines with J gene TRBJ2-7, with 12 positions matching TRBD2. CDR1 and CDR2 from the germline V gene are MNHEY and SMNVEV (reference sequence). V was clipped by 7 bases and J by 2 bases; unmatched bases: 6. This CDR3 is 15 amino acids long. The CDR3 region is CASTTTSGGTYEQYF. CDR3 coding DNA: TGTGCCAGCACCACTACTAGCGGGGGGACCTACGAGCAGTACTTC.

The chain couples TRBV28 to TRBJ1-6; TRBD1 matches 8 bases. J gave up 9 bases and V 4 bases, and 8 bases lay outside the gene matches. CDR3 length equals 15 residues. CDR1 and CDR2 (germline): MDHEN, SYDVKM. The CDR3 region has the DNA TGTGCCAGCAGTTCGGCGGCAGGGGGCCTTTCACCCCTCCACTTT. Protein: CASSSAAGGLSPLHF.

V and J are TRBV18 and TRBJ2-2, with D possibly matching TRBD2 (5 bases). Trimming shortened V by 3 bases and J by 4 bases, and 12 bases separated the two germline ends. Germline lookup yields CDR1 KGHSH and CDR2 LQKENI. The CDR3 loop spans 15 amino acids. The CDR3 region is CASSPQGGGTGELFF. The CDR3 coding sequence is TGTGCCAGCTCACCCCAAGGAGGTGGCACCGGGGAGCTGTTTTTT.

The CDR3 DNA follows: TGTGCCAGCAGCCAAGCCCATGTCTACGAGCAGTACTTC. This codes for CASSQAHVYEQYF. V and J are TRBV14 and TRBJ2-7; D gene uncertain. There are 13 residues in the CDR3. Trimming removed 1 base from V and 3 bases from J, with 7 bases in between. CDR1 and CDR2 from the germline V gene are SGHDN and FVKESK.

The rearrangement uses TRBV28 and TRBJ1-4; D not certain. Germline CDR1 reads MDHEN; CDR2 reads SYDVKM. Trimming took 3 bases from V and 1 from J, leaving 21 bases between them. The CDR3 is made up of 19 amino acids. CDR3 loop: CASSFPVATSLLTNEKLFF. The CDR3 DNA sequence: TGTGCCAGCAGTTTCCCCGTAGCGACGTCCCTTTTAACTAATGAAAAACTGTTTTTT.

The chain combines TRBV7-9 with TRBJ2-3; 10 positions match TRBD1. This CDR3 contains 14 residues. V shed 5 bases, J shed 5 bases, and the junction held 4 bases outside the gene matches. The germline V gene has CDR1 SEHNR and CDR2 FQNEAQ (reference sequence). The CDR3: CASSLGQGVDTQYF. CDR3 nucleotide sequence: TGTGCCAGCAGCCTTGGACAGGGGGTAGATACGCAGTATTTT.